One and the same sample provided the 24 T cell receptor beta chains below, sequenced in a study of blood T cell repertoires in COVID-19. Sequenced by immunoSEQ multiplex PCR; TCRdb stores in-frame clones only, minus some. The sample records fewer than 300,000 clones, 82% being singletons. The sequenced sample consisted of peripheral blood. The receptors shown here come from a woman between 18 and 29 years old with acute or convalescent COVID-19.

This sequence joins TRBV28 and TRBJ1-1; a weak D match, TRBD1 (6 bases). Trimming pared 5 bases from V and 5 bases from J, leaving 18 bases between. Germline V gives CDR1 MDHEN, CDR2 SYDVKM. The CDR3 covers 15 residues. The CDR3 DNA follows: TGTGCCAGCAGTACCATACGGGGGGCAGGAACTGAAGCTTTCTTT. Its protein product is CASSTIRGAGTEAFF.

The chain recombines TRBV19 with TRBJ2-6, with D perhaps matching TRBD1 (5 bases). CDR1 LNHDA and CDR2 SQIVND come from the germline V gene (reference sequence). Trimming pared 5 bases from V and 0 bases from J, leaving 8 bases between. This CDR3 has 15 residues. For the CDR3, the DNA is TGTGCCAGTAGTCAAGGGGTCTCTGGGGCCAACGTCCTGACTTTC. Amino acid sequence: CASSQGVSGANVLTF.

V is TRBV6-6 and J is TRBJ1-6; TRBD1 matches 11 bases. This CDR3 spans 15 amino acids. Germline loops: CDR1 MNHNY, CDR2 SVGAGI (reference sequence). After removal of 5 bases from V and 7 bases from J, the junction contained 4 bases not matched to a gene. CDR3 sequence (DNA): TGTGCCAGCAGTAAAGGACAGGGGGCGAATTCACCCCTCCACTTT. It yields the protein CASSKGQGANSPLHF.

This chain joins TRBV20-1 and TRBJ2-1; TRBD2 is a possible D gene (6 bases). Between the trimmed V and J ends, which lost 8 bases and 11 bases, there was a span of 16 bases. CDR3 length: 11 amino acids. The germline V gene has CDR1 DFQATT and CDR2 SNEGSKA (reference sequence). The CDR3 sequence: CSTWDREQQFF. DNA of the CDR3: TGCAGTACCTGGGACCGGGAGCAGCAGTTCTTC.

The J gene is TRBJ1-2, the V gene TRBV19; D is ambiguous. There are 14 residues in the CDR3. V was cut by 9 bases and J by 4 bases, with 18 bases left in between. Germline-derived CDR1 and CDR2 are LNHDA and SQIVND (reference sequence). Here the CDR3 reads CASTYQDGLYGYTF. The CDR3, as DNA: TGTGCCAGCACATACCAGGACGGACTCTATGGCTACACCTTC.

This chain joins TRBV6-6 and TRBJ2-7, with TRBD1 matching over 7 bases. Germline lookup yields CDR1 MNHNY and CDR2 SVGAGI (reference sequence). The CDR3 extends over 14 amino acids. With 4 bases clipped from V and 0 bases from J, the junction kept 3 bases outside the gene matches. CDR3 sequence reads: CASSSRGSSYEQYF. The CDR3 bases are TGTGCCAGCAGTTCCAGGGGGAGCTCCTACGAGCAGTACTTC.

This chain connects TRBV28 to TRBJ1-1, with D uncertain. Germline V gene sequence: CDR1 MDHEN, CDR2 SYDVKM. The CDR3 extends over 15 amino acids. V lost 1 base to trimming and J lost 4 bases, with 13 bases between them. This CDR3 reads CASSLYPAAGTEAFF. The DNA for the CDR3 is TGTGCCAGCAGTTTATATCCAGCCGCGGGCACTGAAGCTTTCTTT.

V usage is TRBV24-1 and J usage is TRBJ2-7, with 7 bases identical to TRBD1. Germline values: CDR1 KGHDR, CDR2 SFDVKD. The junction had 6 bases not matched to a gene; V was cut back by 2 bases and J by 3 bases. CDR3 length: 15 residues. CDR3: CATSDWVTGLYEQYF. Written as DNA, the CDR3 is TGTGCCACCAGTGATTGGGTGACAGGGCTCTACGAGCAGTACTTC.

The chain links TRBV21-1 to TRBJ2-7; TRBD2, as called in the table, went unchecked against the DNA. TRBV21-1 is reported as a pseudogene. The CDR3 covers 18 residues. The CDR3 region has the DNA TGTGCCAGCAGGGATTCAAACGGGACTAGCGGGAGTATCTCCGAGCAGTACTTC. Translating gives CASRDSNGTSGSISEQYF.

The V and J genes are TRBV10-3 and TRBJ2-2; perhaps TRBD2 as D (5 bases). The CDR3 covers 15 residues. V gave up 7 bases and J gave up 6 bases, with 18 bases separating them. From germline, CDR1 is ENHRY and CDR2 SYGVKD. CDR3 sequence reads: CAITDGRLFPGELFF. The CDR3 DNA reads TGTGCCATCACGGACGGGCGACTATTTCCCGGGGAGCTGTTTTTT.

The V call is TRBV7-9, the J call TRBJ2-3; D is possibly TRBD1 (6 bases). Germline values: CDR1 SEHNR, CDR2 FQNEAQ (reference sequence). V was pared by 5 bases and J by 2 bases, with 23 bases between. The CDR3 totals 18 residues. CDR3 protein: CASSDPGWGLPPTDTQYF. In DNA, the CDR3 is TGTGCCAGCAGCGACCCGGGTTGGGGGCTCCCTCCCACAGATACGCAGTATTTT.

This CDR3 is CASSYFGNSPLHF. The CDR3 region has the DNA TGTGCCAGCAGTTACTTCGGGAATTCACCCCTCCACTTT. The V gene is TRBV6-2 or TRBV6-3, the J gene TRBJ1-6; D gene unclear. V was shortened by 1 base and J by 7 bases, with 5 bases between the two germline ends. CDR3 length: 13 residues. Per germline, CDR1 MNHEY and CDR2 SVGEGT.

The chain employs TRBV12-5 and TRBJ2-1; D possibly corresponds to TRBD1 (6 bases). Germline CDR1 is LGHNT and CDR2 is FRNRAP. The germline V and J ends were trimmed by 0 bases and 0 bases, with 9 bases remaining between them. This CDR3 has 16 amino acids. This CDR3 is CASGLVTGLSYNEQFF. CDR3 DNA: TGTGCTAGTGGTTTGGTAACAGGGCTCTCCTACAATGAGCAGTTCTTC.

The V gene is TRBV7-2, the J gene TRBJ2-1; a possible D gene is TRBD1 (5 bases). The CDR3 is 13 residues long. With 5 bases removed from V and 10 bases from J, the gap between germline ends came to 15 bases. The germline CDR1 and CDR2 sequences are SGHTA and FQGNSA. CDR3 residues: CASSTQGATEQFF. The CDR3 DNA follows: TGTGCCAGCAGCACCCAAGGGGCCACAGAGCAGTTCTTC.

The chain couples TRBV4-2 to TRBJ2-1; D is unresolved. Germline CDR1 LGHNA, CDR2 YNFKEQ. This CDR3 has 14 residues. Trimming removed 3 bases from V and 6 bases from J, with 12 bases in between. CDR3 sequence reads: CASSHSPGLNEQFF. The CDR3 DNA reads TGTGCCAGCAGCCATAGCCCCGGCCTCAATGAGCAGTTCTTC.

In this sample, this clone turned up a few times. V gene TRBV14 combines with J gene TRBJ2-2, with D possibly TRBD1 on 5 matching bases. The CDR3 is 15 residues long. Looked up from germline, CDR1 is SGHDN and CDR2 is FVKESK. The V gene lost 1 base and the J gene lost 5 bases, with 11 bases spanning the gap. In DNA, the CDR3 is TGTGCCAGCAGCCAAGTCAGGGCGGCGACCGGGGAGCTGTTTTTT. Protein product: CASSQVRAATGELFF.

This chain connects TRBV11-2 to TRBJ1-2, with D hard to call. CDR3 length: 14 residues. V was clipped by 3 bases and J by 4 bases, with 12 bases between them. CDR1 is SGHAT and CDR2 is FQNNGV in the germline V gene. CDR3 amino acids: CASSFNKGGYGYTF. DNA for the CDR3: TGTGCCAGCAGCTTTAACAAGGGAGGCTATGGCTACACCTTC.

This clone was detected a few times. The chain recombines TRBV19 with TRBJ1-1; the D gene is possibly TRBD1 (5 bases). Trimming shortened V by 5 bases and J by 5 bases, and 9 bases separated the two germline ends. Per the germline V gene, CDR1 is LNHDA and CDR2 is SQIVND (reference sequence). This CDR3 region has 12 residues. The CDR3 region is CASSWGVTEAFF. The CDR3 region has the DNA TGTGCCAGTAGTTGGGGGGTAACTGAAGCTTTCTTT.

The chain couples TRBV2 to TRBJ2-7; 10 nucleotides match TRBD1. Per germline, CDR1 SNHLY and CDR2 FYNNEI. The trim removed 6 bases at V and 2 bases at J, leaving 4 bases unmatched. CDR3 size: 14 residues. The CDR3 DNA is TGTGCCAGCAGATGGGACAGGGGAACCTACGAGCAGTACTTC. It encodes CASRWDRGTYEQYF.

Here the CDR3 reads CASSEASGRTDTQYF. CDR3 nucleotides: TGCGCCAGCAGTGAGGCTAGCGGACGCACAGATACGCAGTATTTT. J is TRBJ2-3 and V is TRBV10-2, with 7 positions matching TRBD2. Germline loops: CDR1 WSHSY, CDR2 SAAADI. The V and J ends lost 2 bases and 1 base, in that order; junction bases with no gene match: 3. This CDR3 spans 15 amino acids.

The J gene is TRBJ1-2, the V gene TRBV27; maybe TRBD1 (5 bases). Looked up from germline, CDR1 is MNHEY and CDR2 is SMNVEV (reference sequence). The CDR3 is 16 residues long. V lost 2 bases, J lost 3 bases, and 16 bases lay in between. The CDR3 DNA sequence: TGTGCCAGCAGTTTAAGCTACGCTTCCAGGGACTATGGCTACACCTTC. It translates to CASSLSYASRDYGYTF.

The J gene is TRBJ1-2, the V gene TRBV4-3; no firm D call. CDR1 and CDR2 from the germline V gene are LGHNA and YSLEER. V lost 0 bases and J lost 4, with 12 bases in between. The CDR3 contains 15 residues. DNA for the CDR3: TGCGCCAGCAGCCAAGATCAAGTAGGAGGCTATGGCTACACCTTC. This translates into CASSQDQVGGYGYTF.

This clone is a singleton in its sample. The V call is TRBV4-2, the J call TRBJ1-2; the D gene is possibly TRBD1 (6 bases). V was trimmed by 4 bases and J by 7 bases, leaving 22 bases between them. Germline assignment: CDR1 LGHNA and CDR2 YNFKEQ. The CDR3 sequence is 16 residues long. CDR3 protein: CASSLSTGIEGGGYTF. CDR3 nucleotides: TGTGCCAGCAGCCTCAGTACAGGGATAGAAGGGGGTGGCTACACCTTC.

The chain recombines TRBV21-1 with TRBJ1-2. TRBV21-1 is termed a pseudogene. The CDR3 extends over 12 amino acids. The CDR3 sequence is CASSTRRGGYTF. DNA of the CDR3: TGTGCCAGCAGCACCCGTCGAGGCGGCTACACCTTC.